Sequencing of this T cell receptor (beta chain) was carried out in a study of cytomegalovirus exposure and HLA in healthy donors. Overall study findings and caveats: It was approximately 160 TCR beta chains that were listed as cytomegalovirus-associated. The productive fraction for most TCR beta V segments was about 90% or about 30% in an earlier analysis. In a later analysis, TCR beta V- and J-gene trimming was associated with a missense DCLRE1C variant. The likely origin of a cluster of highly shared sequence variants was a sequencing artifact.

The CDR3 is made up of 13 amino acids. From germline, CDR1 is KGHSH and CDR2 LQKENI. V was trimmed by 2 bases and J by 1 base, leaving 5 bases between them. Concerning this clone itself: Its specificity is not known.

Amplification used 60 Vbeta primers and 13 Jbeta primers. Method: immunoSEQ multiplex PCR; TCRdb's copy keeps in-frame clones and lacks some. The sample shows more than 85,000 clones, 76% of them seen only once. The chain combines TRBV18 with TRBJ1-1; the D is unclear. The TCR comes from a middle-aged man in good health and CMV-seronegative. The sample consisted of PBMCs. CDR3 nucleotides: TGTGCCAGCTCACCAGCGGGGAACACTGAAGCTTTCTTT. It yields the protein CASSPAGNTEAFF.